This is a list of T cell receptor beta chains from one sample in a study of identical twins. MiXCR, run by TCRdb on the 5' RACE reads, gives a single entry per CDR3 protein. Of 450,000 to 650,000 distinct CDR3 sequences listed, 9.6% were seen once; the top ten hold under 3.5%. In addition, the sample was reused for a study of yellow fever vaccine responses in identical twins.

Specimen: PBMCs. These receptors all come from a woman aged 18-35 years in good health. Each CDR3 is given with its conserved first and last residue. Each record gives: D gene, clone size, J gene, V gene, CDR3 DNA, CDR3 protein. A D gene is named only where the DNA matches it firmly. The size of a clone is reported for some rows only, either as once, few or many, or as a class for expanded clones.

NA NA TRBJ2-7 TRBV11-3 TGTGCCAGCAGTCCAGACCGTCTCCGCTCCTACGAGCAGTACTTC CASSPDRLRSYEQYF
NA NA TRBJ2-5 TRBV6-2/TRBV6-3 TGTGCCAGCAAACACATGGAGACCCAGTACTTC CASKHMETQYF
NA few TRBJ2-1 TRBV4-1 TGCGCCAGCAGCCAAGTACCAACAGGTCTGGATGAGCAGTTCTTC CASSQVPTGLDEQFF
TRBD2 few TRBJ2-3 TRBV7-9 TGTGCCAGCAGCTTAGTGGGACTAGCGATGAGTGATACGCAGTATTTT CASSLVGLAMSDTQYF
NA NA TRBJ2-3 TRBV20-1 TGCAGTGCTAGAGATGGCTCAGCGGGCCTAAGCACAGATACGCAGTATTTT CSARDGSAGLSTDTQYF
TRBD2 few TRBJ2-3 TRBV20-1 TGCAGTGCAACTTTAGCGGGAGTAAGAGATACGCAGTATTTT CSATLAGVRDTQYF
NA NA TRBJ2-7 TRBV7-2 TGTGCCAGCAGCTTATGGGGGGCGAGAGAGCAGTACTTC CASSLWGAREQYF
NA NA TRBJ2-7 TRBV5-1 TGCGCCAGCAGCTTGGGCCAGAATACCTACGAGCAGTACTTC CASSLGQNTYEQYF
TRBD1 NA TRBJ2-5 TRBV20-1 TGCAGTGCGATGGGACAGAACAAAGAGACCCAGTACTTC CSAMGQNKETQYF
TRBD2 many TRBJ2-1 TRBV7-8 TGTGCCAGCAGCTTAGTGTGGGGGACTAGCGGGAGGGGAAATGAGCAGTTCTTC CASSLVWGTSGRGNEQFF
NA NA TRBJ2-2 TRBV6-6 TGTGCCAGCAGTCCAGATTGGACCGGGGAGCTGTTTTTT CASSPDWTGELFF
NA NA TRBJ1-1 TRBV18 TGTGCCAGCTCACCAGAAATATCGGGGGGCCGCACTGAAGCTTTCTTT CASSPEISGGRTEAFF
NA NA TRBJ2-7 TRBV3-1 TGTGCCAGCAGCCAAGAGTCGCTGAGCTCCTACGAGCAGTACTTC CASSQESLSSYEQYF
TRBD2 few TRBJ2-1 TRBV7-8 TGTGCCAGCAGACCCGGGCGGCTAGCGGGTGATGAGCAGTTCTTC CASRPGRLAGDEQFF
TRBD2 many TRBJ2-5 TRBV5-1 TGCGCCAGCAGCCAGGCGGGGGGCCAAGAGACCCAGTACTTC CASSQAGGQETQYF
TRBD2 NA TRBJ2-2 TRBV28 TGTGCCAGCAGTCTAGCGGGAGGGCCAATCGGGGAGCTGTTTTTT CASSLAGGPIGELFF
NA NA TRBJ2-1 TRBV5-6 TGTGCCAGCATCGGTAGCGGAAGACCACACAATGAGCAGTTCTTC CASIGSGRPHNEQFF
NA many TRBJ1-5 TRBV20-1 TGCAGTGCCGAGGGGCACTCTGGGGGCAATCAGCCCCAGCATTTT CSAEGHSGGNQPQHF
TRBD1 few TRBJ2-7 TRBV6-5 TGTGCCAGCAGTTACGGGGCGGGACAGGACGCGGGCGAGCAGTACTTC CASSYGAGQDAGEQYF
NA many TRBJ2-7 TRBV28 TGTGCCATTACGAGGGAGCAGTACTTC CAITREQYF
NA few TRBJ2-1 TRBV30 TGTGCCTGGAGTGTAGGGCGACTAGACAATGAGCAGTTCTTC CAWSVGRLDNEQFF
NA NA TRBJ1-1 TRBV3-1 TGTGCCAGCAGCCAGGGGGCCCGGTCGAACACTGAAGCTTTCTTT CASSQGARSNTEAFF
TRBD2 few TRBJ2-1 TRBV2 TGTGCCAGCAGGGAACTAGCGGGGGGGTCGGGTGAGCAGTTCTTC CASRELAGGSGEQFF
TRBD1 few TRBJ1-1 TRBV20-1 TGCAGTGCTAGTGTTTGGGACAGGGCTACTGAAGCTTTCTTT CSASVWDRATEAFF
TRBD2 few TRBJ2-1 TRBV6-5 TGTGCCAGCAGTTCTGGGGTGACTAGCGGGGGGCCACTTGAGCAGTTCTTC CASSSGVTSGGPLEQFF
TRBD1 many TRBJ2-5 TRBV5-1 TGCGCCAGCAGCTTGGCAGGCAGGGGGGAGACCCAGTACTTC CASSLAGRGETQYF
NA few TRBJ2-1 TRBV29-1 TGCAGCGTTTGGGAAAATGAGCAGTTCTTC CSVWENEQFF
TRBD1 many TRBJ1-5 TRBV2 TGTGCCAGCCGGACAGGGGGAGAGGGTCAGCCCCAGCATTTT CASRTGGEGQPQHF
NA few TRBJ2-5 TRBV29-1 TGCAGCGTTGACGAGGGAATCCAAGAGACCCAGTACTTC CSVDEGIQETQYF
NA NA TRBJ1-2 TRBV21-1 TGTGCCAGCAGCAAAGGGCCCAGGGGACTGAACTATGGCTACTCCTTC CASSKGPRGLNYGYSF
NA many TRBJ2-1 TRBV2 TGTGCCAGCAGTGGGTCCCCTCGAACCTTAAAAGTCAATGAGCAGTTCTTC CASSGSPRTLKVNEQFF
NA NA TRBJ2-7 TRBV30 TGTGCCTGGAGTGTACAAGGGCCCGGCGAGCAGTACTTC CAWSVQGPGEQYF
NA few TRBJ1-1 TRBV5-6 TGTGCCAGCAAGCTTGGGGGGTTGAACACTGAAGCTTTCTTT CASKLGGLNTEAFF
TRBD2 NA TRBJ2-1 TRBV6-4 TGTGCCAACACGGGACTAGCGGAGGCAGGGGATGAGCAGTTCTTC CANTGLAEAGDEQFF
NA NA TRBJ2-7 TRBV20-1 TGCAGTGCTAGAGATAGTCCGAGCTCCTACGAGCAGTACTTC CSARDSPSSYEQYF
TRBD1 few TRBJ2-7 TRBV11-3 TGTGCCAGCAGCTTTCGGATACTGACAGGGACCTACGAGCAGTACTTC CASSFRILTGTYEQYF
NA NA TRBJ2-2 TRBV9 TGTGCCAGCAGCGTAGTAGAGACAGGGAACACCGGGGAGCTGTTTTTT CASSVVETGNTGELFF
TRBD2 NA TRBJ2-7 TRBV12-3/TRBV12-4 TGTGCCAGCAGTTGGCGGGAGAGTACCTACGAGCAGTACTTC CASSWRESTYEQYF
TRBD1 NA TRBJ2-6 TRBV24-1 TGTGCCACCAGTGGTCAGGGGGCCGGGGCCAACGTCCTGACTTTC CATSGQGAGANVLTF
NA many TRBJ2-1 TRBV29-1 TGCAGCGTTGAAGCACTAGCCGATGAGCAGTTCTTC CSVEALADEQFF
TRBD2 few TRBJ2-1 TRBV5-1 TGCGCCAGCAGCCCTCCGAACCGACTAGCGGGCCGCGCCTACAATGAGCAGTTCTTC CASSPPNRLAGRAYNEQFF
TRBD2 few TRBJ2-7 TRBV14 TGTGCCAGCAGCCAAAGGGGCTTGGGACTATCCTACGAGCAGTACTTC CASSQRGLGLSYEQYF
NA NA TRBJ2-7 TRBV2 TGTGCCAGCGAGGTCGTGGACGAGCAGTACTTC CASEVVDEQYF
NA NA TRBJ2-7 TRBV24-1 TGTGCCACCAGTGATGAACAGGGGGGGACCTACGAGCAGTACTTC CATSDEQGGTYEQYF
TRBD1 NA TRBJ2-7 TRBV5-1 TGCGCCAGCAGCGACGGTAGGACAGGCCGATACGAGCAGTACTTC CASSDGRTGRYEQYF